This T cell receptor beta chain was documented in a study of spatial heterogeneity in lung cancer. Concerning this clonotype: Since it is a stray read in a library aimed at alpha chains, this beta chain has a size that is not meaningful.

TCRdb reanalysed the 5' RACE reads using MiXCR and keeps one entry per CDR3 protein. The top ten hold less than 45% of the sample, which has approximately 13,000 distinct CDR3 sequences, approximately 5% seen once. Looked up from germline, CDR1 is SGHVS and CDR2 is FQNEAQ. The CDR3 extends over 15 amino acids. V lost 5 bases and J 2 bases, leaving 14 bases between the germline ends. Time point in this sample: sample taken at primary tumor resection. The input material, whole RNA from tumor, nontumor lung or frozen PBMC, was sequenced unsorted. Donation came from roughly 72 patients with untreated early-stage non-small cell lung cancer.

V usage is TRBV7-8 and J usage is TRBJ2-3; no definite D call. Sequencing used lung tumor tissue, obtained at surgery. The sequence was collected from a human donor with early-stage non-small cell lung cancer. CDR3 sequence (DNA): TGTGCCAGCAGCCGACTGGCGGAGCCCACAGATACGCAGTATTTT. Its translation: CASSRLAEPTDTQYF.